This T cell receptor (beta chain) is from a study of T-cell memory formation after mild COVID-19 (dated by TCRdb to about 2021). About the investigation overall: TCR sequence clusters from the two donors were largely donor specific. In a couple of donors, T-cell clones that expanded and contracted after mild COVID-19 were followed by sequencing TCRalpha and TCRbeta repertoires longitudinally. Two young, previously healthy adult volunteers made up the cohort, one male and one female.

Sequencer: Illumina NovaSeq 6000. Using 5'RACE with constant-segment primers, TCRalpha and TCRbeta cDNA libraries were constructed, with sample barcodes and unique molecular identifiers added in the process. Trizol reagent was used to extract RNA from every sample. The libraries were amplified in two PCR steps, and the second step added a second sample barcode and Illumina TruSeq adapters. Libraries were sequenced on an Illumina NovaSeq with 2 x 150 bp paired-end reads. On the authors' methods: Demultiplexing of reads and collapsing into UMI-guided consensus sequences were performed with migec v1.2.7. Using mixcr v2.1.11, UMI consensuses were aligned to TRA and TRB V and J templates and then assembled into clonotypes. Clonotypes were classified as expanded or contracted when called significant by both edgeR and NoisET, with noise models trained on biological replicates. For edgeR calls, the cutoffs were a false discovery rate-adjusted p below 0.01 and a log2 fold-change threshold of 1. As an exploratory analysis of dynamics, PCA with hierarchical clustering was applied to max-normalized trajectories of the 1000 most abundant clonotypes. The CD4 or CD8 phenotype of responding clones was assigned using the separately sequenced CD4+ and CD8+ repertoires. TCRdb reprocessed the public reads (quality trimming at Q25 with fastp, clone calling with MiXCR) and kept in-frame beta chains. CDR3 protein duplicates are merged, each entry listing the most common genes and DNA. The V and J calls follow TCRdb's processing rather than the paper's. The sample table records about 320,000 distinct CDR3 sequences; 13% to 15% of these occur just once. Around 23% of the sample is in the top ten clones.

The CDR3 measures 15 amino acids from cysteine to phenylalanine. Just the 45-base CDR3 DNA is kept, in frame starting at base 1. For this chain, trimming is 0 bases at the V end and 4 bases at the J end, and the number of junction bases without a gene match is 1. Via the germline V gene (reference sequence), CDR1 is SEHNR and CDR2 FQNEAQ. Ficoll-Paque density gradient centrifugation was used to isolate PBMCs. The study at large found these results: Clones contracting from day 15 to 85 had balanced CD4/CD8 phenotypes, while a second wave expanding from day 15 to 37 was biased towards CD4+. Contracting CD4+ clones appeared mostly in the CM and EM memory subsets, whereas CD8+ clones were enriched in EMRA. The study included only a couple of mild cases, and larger cohorts that include severe cases with pre-infection samples were judged to be necessary. Some responding clones were found in pre-infection memory, which suggests that pre-existing cross-reactive memory T cells took part in the SARS-CoV-2 response. SARS-CoV-2 specificity was not confirmed for the second-wave clones peaking on day 37.

This clonotype was recorded many times. The antigen this receptor binds is unknown. The record has no base qualities; no much larger clone is one base away. The chain is encoded by TRBV7-9 joined to TRBJ2-1; TRBD2 lines up with 9 middle nucleotides. Source material: PBMCs or a T cell subset sorted from them (not recorded which). The sequence was collected from a young man who had mild COVID-19 (a few samples of this study predate the infection). The sample titles of this study are shuffled in the database, so cell type and time point are left out; the donor was told from shared clones. The CDR3 has the sequence CASSLAAGGYNEQFF. The DNA reads as follows: TGTGCCAGCAGCTTAGCGGCGGGGGGGTACAATGAGCAGTTCTTC.